This record looks at one TCR beta chain sequence and its context. The source of the sample is a study of T cell clones after liver transplantation. The assay was immunoSEQ multiplex PCR, and TCRdb's table has in-frame clones only and misses some. The sample contains 75,000 to 95,000 clones, less than 90% of which appear only once. V was clipped by 4 bases and J by 3 bases, with 10 bases between them. Per germline, CDR1 SGHRS and CDR2 YFSETQ. The CDR3 has 13 amino acids. The V gene is TRBV5-1, the J gene TRBJ1-2, with D unresolved. The sequenced sample was CD4+ T cells from blood, obtained around 50 months after liver transplant. This sequence was found in a human patient who received a liver transplant. The graft donor may be the source of some T cells. The CDR3 loop is CASSPVRDYGYTF. The CDR3 DNA is TGCGCCAGCAGCCCGGTTCGGGACTATGGCTACACCTTC.